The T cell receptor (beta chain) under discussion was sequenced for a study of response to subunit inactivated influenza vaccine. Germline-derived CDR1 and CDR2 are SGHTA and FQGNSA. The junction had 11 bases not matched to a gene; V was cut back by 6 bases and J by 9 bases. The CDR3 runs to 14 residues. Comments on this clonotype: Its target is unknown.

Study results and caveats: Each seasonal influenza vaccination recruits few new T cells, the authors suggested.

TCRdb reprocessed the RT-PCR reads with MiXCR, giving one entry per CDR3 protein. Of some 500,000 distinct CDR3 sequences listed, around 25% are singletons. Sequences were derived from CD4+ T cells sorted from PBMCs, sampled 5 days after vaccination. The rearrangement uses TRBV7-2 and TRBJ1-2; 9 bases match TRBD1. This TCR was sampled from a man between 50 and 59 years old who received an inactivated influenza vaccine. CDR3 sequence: CASREDRGPFSYTF. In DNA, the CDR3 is TGTGCCAGCAGGGAGGACAGGGGTCCTTTTAGCTACACCTTC. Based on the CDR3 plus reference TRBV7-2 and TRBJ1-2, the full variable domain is GAGVSQSPSNKVTEKGKDVELRCDPISGHTALYWYRQSLGQGLEFLIYFQGNSAPDKSGLPSDRFSAERTGGSVSTLTIQRTQQEDSAVYLCASREDRGPFSYTFGSGTRLTVV.